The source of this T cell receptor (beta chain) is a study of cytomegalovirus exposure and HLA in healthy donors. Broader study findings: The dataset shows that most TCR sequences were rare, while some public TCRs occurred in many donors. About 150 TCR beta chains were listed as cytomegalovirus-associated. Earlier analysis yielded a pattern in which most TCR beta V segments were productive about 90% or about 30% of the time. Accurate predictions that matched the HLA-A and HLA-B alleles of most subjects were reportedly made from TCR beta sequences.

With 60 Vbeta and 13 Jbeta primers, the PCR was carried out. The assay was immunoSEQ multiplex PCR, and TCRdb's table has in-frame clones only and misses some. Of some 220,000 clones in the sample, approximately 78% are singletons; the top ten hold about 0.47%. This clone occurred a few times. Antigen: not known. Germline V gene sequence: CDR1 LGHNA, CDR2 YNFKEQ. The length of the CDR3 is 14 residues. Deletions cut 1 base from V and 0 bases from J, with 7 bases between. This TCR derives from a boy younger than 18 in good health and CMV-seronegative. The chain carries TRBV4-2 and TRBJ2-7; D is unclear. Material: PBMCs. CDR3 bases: TGTGCCAGCAGCCAAGTCCCATTCTCCTACGAGCAGTACTTC. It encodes CASSQVPFSYEQYF.